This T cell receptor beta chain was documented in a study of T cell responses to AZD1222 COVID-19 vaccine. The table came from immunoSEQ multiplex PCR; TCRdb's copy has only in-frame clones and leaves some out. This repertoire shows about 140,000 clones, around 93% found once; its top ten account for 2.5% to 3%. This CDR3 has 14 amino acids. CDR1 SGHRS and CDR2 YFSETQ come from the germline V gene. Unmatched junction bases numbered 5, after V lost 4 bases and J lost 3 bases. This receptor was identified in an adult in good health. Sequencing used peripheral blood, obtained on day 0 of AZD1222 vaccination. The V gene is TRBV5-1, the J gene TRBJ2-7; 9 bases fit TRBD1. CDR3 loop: CASSARDRDYEQYF. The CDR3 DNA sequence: TGCGCCAGCAGCGCCCGGGACAGGGACTACGAGCAGTACTTC.